The 7 T cell receptor beta chains in this list originate from one sample, sequenced in a study of shared clonotypes between healthy human individuals. Terminally differentiated effector memory CD45RA+ cells were excluded from the naive CD8 cells, which were CD45RO-negative and positively selected for CCR7. TCRdb's table, derived via immunoSEQ multiplex PCR, lists solely in-frame clones and lacks some. Of approximately 1.9 million clones listed, around 95% are singletons. The sample was naive CD8+ T cells from PBMCs. The receptors stem from a man between 18 and 35 years old in good health. Some clones in this sample may be carry-over from other donors' samples.

This sequence joins TRBV7-7 and TRBJ2-1; 10 positions match TRBD2. The V gene end was trimmed by 5 bases and the J gene end by 9 bases; junction bases not matched to a gene: 10. The CDR3 consists of 15 residues. Germline CDR1 is SSHAT and CDR2 is FNYEAQ (reference sequence). The CDR3 is CASSPAGLALGEQFF. The CDR3 DNA is TGTGCCAGCAGCCCGGCGGGACTAGCGCTTGGTGAGCAGTTCTTC.

This chain uses TRBV10-2 with TRBJ1-5; 8 nucleotides align to TRBD1. This CDR3 region has 13 residues. Germline assignment: CDR1 WSHSY and CDR2 SAAADI. With 6 bases clipped from V and 5 bases from J, the junction kept 3 bases outside the gene matches. DNA for the CDR3: TGCGCCAGCAGAGACAGGGGCGATCAGCCCCAGCATTTT. Translating gives CASRDRGDQPQHF.

The CDR3 nucleotides are TGTGCCAGTAGTACCGGGACAGGAAACAATGAGCAGTTCTTC. Its translation is CASSTGTGNNEQFF. V gene TRBV19 combines with J gene TRBJ2-1, with TRBD1 matching over 8 bases. V lost 4 bases, J lost 5 bases, and 4 bases stayed unmatched. CDR1 and CDR2 from the germline V gene are LNHDA and SQIVND (reference sequence). The CDR3 is 14 residues long. Full variable domain (outside the CDR3, taken from reference TRBV19 and TRBJ2-1): DGGITQSPKYLFRKEGQNVTLSCEQNLNHDAMYWYRQDPGQGLRLIYYSQIVNDFQKGDIAEGYSVSREKKESFPLTVTSAQKNPTAFYLCASSTGTGNNEQFFGPGTRLTVL.

The chain combines TRBV7-9 with TRBJ2-7; D call uncertain. The CDR3 runs 14 residues. Germline V gene data show CDR1 as SEHNR and CDR2 as FQNEAQ (reference sequence). With 5 bases removed from V and 8 bases from J, the gap between germline ends came to 19 bases. The CDR3 loop reads CASSPSSIAPQQYF. The CDR3 DNA is TGTGCCAGCAGCCCCTCATCCATCGCCCCGCAGCAGTACTTC.

The chain recombines TRBV27 with TRBJ2-1; 10 bases are a match to TRBD2. The CDR3 totals 14 residues. The germline gives CDR1 MNHEY, CDR2 SMNVEV (reference sequence). Unmatched junction bases numbered 2, after V lost 5 bases and J lost 4 bases. CDR3 sequence (DNA): TGTGCCAGCAGTATAGCGGGAGGATACAATGAGCAGTTCTTC. Translating gives CASSIAGGYNEQFF.

This clone was observed a handful of times. V gene TRBV11-1 combines with J gene TRBJ1-1, with D uncertain. CDR1 SGHAT and CDR2 FQDESV come from the germline V gene (reference sequence). The CDR3 consists of 13 residues. V shed 0 bases and J shed 2 bases, with 4 bases lying between them. CDR3 in DNA: TGTGCCAGCAGCTTAGCCCGAAACACTGAAGCTTTCTTT. Residues: CASSLARNTEAFF.

CDR3 nucleotides: TGTGCCAGCAGTTTCACAGCGGGAGAATTGGCCGGGGAGCTGTTTTTT. Encoded protein: CASSFTAGELAGELFF. The V and J genes are TRBV27 and TRBJ2-2; TRBD2 agrees at 8 bases. The germline gives CDR1 MNHEY, CDR2 SMNVEV (reference sequence). The CDR3 sequence is 16 residues long. V dropped 3 bases and J dropped 6; count of bases not matched to a gene: 9.